This T cell receptor (beta chain) was sequenced for a study of cytotoxic CD8 clonotypes in ibrutinib-treated CLL. Findings of the study overall: Sustained-remission patients were sampled at different times than progressing patients were. Clonality rose at ibrutinib response, held steady in sustained remission, and fell toward baseline at progression.

Clones were read by immunoSEQ multiplex PCR, and TCRdb kept only the in-frame ones, dropping some. The sample shows about 250,000 clones, 60% to 75% of them seen only once. This CDR3 is 16 amino acids long. Germline assignment: CDR1 SGDLS and CDR2 YYNGEE. V dropped 0 bases and J dropped 7 bases, with 17 bases sitting between them. Comment on this clone: What it binds is not known.

The material was PBMCs, obtained after 24 months of ibrutinib treatment. The TCR comes from a human donor with chronic lymphocytic leukemia. The genes are TRBV9 and TRBJ2-1; D is possibly TRBD1 or TRBD2 (7 bases each). CDR3 in amino acids: CASSVEGGGAINEQFF. The DNA of the CDR3 is TGTGCCAGCAGCGTAGAGGGAGGGGGCGCGATAAATGAGCAGTTCTTC.